The entry below gives a single T cell receptor beta chain sequence along with its context. Its target is not known. The data stem from a study of cytomegalovirus exposure and HLA in healthy donors. Study at large: HLA-typed donors were the source of roughly 80 million unique TCRs held in an early data release. Caucasian-associated ancestry cluster membership applied to 75% to 85% of around 400 genotyped donors. Regarding the study as a whole: Later genetic work tied a missense DCLRE1C variant to beta-chain V and J trimming. Sequencing had likely introduced a cluster of highly shared sequence variants as an artifact.

CDR1 is MDHEN, CDR2 SYDVKM, per germline. CDR3 length: 14 amino acids. The V end was cut by 9 bases, the J end by 2 bases, with 14 bases between. With 60 Vbeta and 13 Jbeta primers, the PCR was carried out. Assay used: immunoSEQ multiplex PCR; TCRdb lists only in-frame clones, some missing. The table records about 160,000 clones, approximately 74% of them present only once. Sequencing was done on a sample of PBMCs. The sequence came from a woman aged 25-40 years in good health and CMV-seronegative. The chain carries TRBV28 and TRBJ2-1; unclear D gene. The CDR3 sequence is CASLTGGTYNEQFF. The CDR3 nucleotides read TGTGCCAGTCTCACTGGCGGAACCTACAATGAGCAGTTCTTC.